These T cell receptor beta chains were read from a single sample in a study of blood T cell repertoires in COVID-19. Assay used: immunoSEQ multiplex PCR; TCRdb lists only in-frame clones, some missing. The sample holds 80,000 to 100,000 clones, under 80% seen once. Input material: peripheral blood. These receptors all come from a man aged 65 to 85 with COVID-19, enrolled during active disease. CDR3s include the opening cysteine and the closing phenylalanine or tryptophan. The D gene is left open where the match is weak.

cdr3_aa	d_call	v_call	j_call
CASSLGKDGYNEQFF	NA	TRBV6-2/TRBV6-3	TRBJ2-1
CASSQAKTYEQYF	NA	TRBV3-1/TRBV3-2	TRBJ2-7
CASRGQGGINEKLFF	TRBD1	TRBV28	TRBJ1-4
CAISDPYRGGNTEAFF	TRBD1	TRBV10-3	TRBJ1-1
CSVEDGHQPQHF	NA	TRBV29-1	TRBJ1-5
CASSLQGADTGELFF	TRBD1	TRBV3-1/TRBV3-2	TRBJ2-2
CASSSAGTGLYGYTF	TRBD1	TRBV5-1	TRBJ1-2
CASSGATSGRVF	TRBD2	TRBV28	TRBJ2-1
CASSAIGGGYTF	NA	TRBV25-1	TRBJ1-2
CASSLGVAGQSYEQYF	TRBD2	TRBV7-2	TRBJ2-7
CASRVDSDYGYTF	NA	TRBV5-4	TRBJ1-2
CASGLGQGFGYTF	TRBD1	TRBV28	TRBJ1-2
CASSPPGGLSGELFF	TRBD2	TRBV18	TRBJ2-2
CASEAGANYNEQFF	TRBD2	TRBV7-2	TRBJ2-1
CASSTGGRGNTIYF	NA	TRBV5-6	TRBJ1-3
CASSGSGGRWTDTQYF	TRBD1	TRBV27	TRBJ2-3
CSGRDAGQADEQYF	NA	TRBV29-1	TRBJ2-7
CASSMDRGLSQPQHF	TRBD1	TRBV19	TRBJ1-5
CASSPTSYDNEQFF	NA	TRBV18	TRBJ2-1
CASSLWSQAGIGANVLTF	NA	TRBV27	TRBJ2-6
CASSPGTASNQPQHF	NA	TRBV18	TRBJ1-5
CASRITGAIENGYTF	TRBD1	TRBV6-6	TRBJ1-2
CASSPGAPYGYTF	NA	TRBV12-3/TRBV12-4	TRBJ1-2
CASKGGSPFQPQHF	NA	TRBV28	TRBJ1-5
CASSWRKDSNQPQHF	NA	TRBV28	TRBJ1-5
CASKGLGFGETQYF	NA	TRBV19	TRBJ2-5
CASSPPGVDLQYF	NA	TRBV28	TRBJ2-3
CASRTYNGNTIYF	NA	TRBV28	TRBJ1-3
CASSLDRGQEKLFF	TRBD1	TRBV27	TRBJ1-4
CASSLGAYSGGYNEQFF	TRBD2	TRBV27	TRBJ2-1
CASKTLGTGHQPQHF	TRBD1	TRBV27	TRBJ1-5
CASSFVPGQGIGELFF	TRBD1	TRBV28	TRBJ2-2
CASSSRQGDSPLHF	TRBD1	TRBV7-2	TRBJ1-6
CASSQVSSGTTDTQYF	NA	TRBV4-2	TRBJ2-3
CASSVNRQGARDTQYF	TRBD1	TRBV19	TRBJ2-3
CASRAPRGHGYTF	NA	TRBV28	TRBJ1-2
CASSLGLAETGELFF	TRBD2	TRBV5-4	TRBJ2-2
CASSEIAGGPYEQYF	TRBD2	TRBV6-1	TRBJ2-7
CASSQVDSPGTSGRLYNEQFF	TRBD2	TRBV28	TRBJ2-1
CASGTGTSGNTIYF	TRBD1	TRBV18	TRBJ1-3
CASSPGGAVYYEQYF	NA	TRBV18	TRBJ2-7
CAWSQTSGRGEQFF	TRBD2	TRBV30	TRBJ2-1
CASSQDSIVDSLYGYTF	NA	TRBV4-1	TRBJ1-2
CASSQIPYEQYF	NA	TRBV19	TRBJ2-7
CASSYVTRETQYF	NA	TRBV6-2/TRBV6-3	TRBJ2-5
CASSSTGTGNTGELFF	TRBD1	TRBV7-7	TRBJ2-2
CASSQSGLSYEQYF	NA	TRBV27	TRBJ2-7